The text below deals with one T cell receptor beta chain. In the original processing: Researchers report that nucleated cell counts were estimated from reference gene primer amplification. Sequencing was performed with immunoSEQ multiplex PCR; in TCRdb, only in-frame clones are kept and a portion is missing. V and J calls and clone size are as listed in that table; D and trimming were resolved from the DNA. The profile shows about 68,000 clones, around nine tenths of them singletons. The CDR3 is made up of 14 amino acids. Trimming at V came to 3 bases and at J to 1 base, leaving 0 bases not matched to a gene. The germline CDR1 and CDR2 sequences are SEHNR and FQNEAQ (reference sequence). The data stem from a study of blood T cell repertoires in COVID-19. The overall study: The samples span acute and convalescent COVID-19 from the United States, Italy and Spain. The analysed material was cDNA or gDNA that came from T cells, B-cell-depleted T cells, or PBMCs.

Seattle-derived patients entered the study during active infection and were followed longitudinally. This chain uses TRBV7-9 with TRBJ1-2, with 9 nucleotides matching TRBD1. This receptor was identified in a man older than 75 with COVID-19, enrolled during active disease. The sample was peripheral blood. CDR3 region: CASSLTGGNYGYTF. The CDR3, as DNA: TGTGCCAGCAGCTTGACAGGGGGTAACTATGGCTACACCTTC.